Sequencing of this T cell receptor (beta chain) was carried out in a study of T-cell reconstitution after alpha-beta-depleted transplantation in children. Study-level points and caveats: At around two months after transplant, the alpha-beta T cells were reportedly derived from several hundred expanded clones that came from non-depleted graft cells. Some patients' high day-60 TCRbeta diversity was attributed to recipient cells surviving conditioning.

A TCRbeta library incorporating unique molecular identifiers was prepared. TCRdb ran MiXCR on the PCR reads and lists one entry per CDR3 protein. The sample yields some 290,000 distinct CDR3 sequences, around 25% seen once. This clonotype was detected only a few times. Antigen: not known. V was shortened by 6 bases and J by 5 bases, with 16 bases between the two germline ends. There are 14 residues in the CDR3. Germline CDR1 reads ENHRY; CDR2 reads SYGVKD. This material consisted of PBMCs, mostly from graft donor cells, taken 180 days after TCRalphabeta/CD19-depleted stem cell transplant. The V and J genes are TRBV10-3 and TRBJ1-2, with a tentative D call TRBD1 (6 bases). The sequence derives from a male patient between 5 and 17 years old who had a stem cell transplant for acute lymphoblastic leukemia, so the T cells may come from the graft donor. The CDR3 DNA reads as TGTGCCATCAGCCTACAGGGAAGTGGATATGGCTACACCTTC. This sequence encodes CAISLQGSGYGYTF.